The clone carrying this T cell receptor beta chain was seen a handful of times. The antigen remains undetermined. The sample belongs to a study of T cell responses to AZD1222 COVID-19 vaccine. Study-wide points: Regions left unmutated in variants are reportedly the target of nearly half of spike-specific TCRs.

This CDR3 is 18 amino acids long. Profiling relied on immunoSEQ multiplex PCR, and the TCRdb table lists in-frame clones only, not all of them. The data contain 60,000 to 70,000 clones, 82% of them singletons. This material consisted of peripheral blood, taken on day 0 of AZD1222 vaccination. The chain joins TRBV21-1 to TRBJ2-1; TRBD2, as called in the table, went unchecked against the DNA. TRBV21-1 is described as a pseudogene. This receptor was identified in an adult in good health. CDR3 loop: CASSKRGPAGGSYNEQFF. The CDR3 DNA is TGTGCCAGCAGCAAACGGGGTCCCGCGGGGGGGTCCTACAATGAGCAGTTCTTC.